Listed below are T cell receptor beta chains from one sample, sequenced in a study of OX40 agonist ivuxolimab in advanced cancers. Produced via immunoSEQ multiplex PCR; TCRdb's table is partial and in-frame only. Of just over 50,000 clones detected, approximately 84% appear once; the ten largest clones hold less than 4%. Material: CD4+ or CD8+ T cells sorted from blood, obtained in a trial of the OX40 agonist ivuxolimab. The receptors come from an adult with an advanced solid tumor such as melanoma, head and neck, liver or kidney cancer. Both conserved end residues are part of each CDR3. A D gene is named only where the DNA matches it firmly. Size tells how often a clone was seen (once, few, many) or the class of an expanded clone, and some rows leave it out.

>TRBV19|.|TRBJ2-7|TRBD1
CASSIGDSYYEQYF
TGTGCCAGTAGTATCGGGGACAGCTACTACGAGCAGTACTTC
>TRBV7-9|.|TRBJ2-7|.
CASSPPGGSYEQYF
TGTGCCAGCAGCCCACCAGGAGGCTCCTACGAGCAGTACTTC
>TRBV6-1|once|TRBJ1-2|.
CASDYRRGYGYTF
TGTGCCAGCGACTACAGGAGGGGTTATGGCTACACCTTC
>TRBV5-6|.|TRBJ2-7|.
CASSLSVREQYF
TGTGCCAGCAGCTTGTCAGTCAGAGAGCAGTACTTC
>TRBV4-3|.|TRBJ2-2|TRBD1
CASSQDSRTGGNGELFF
TGCGCCAGCAGCCAAGATTCTAGGACAGGGGGGAACGGGGAGCTGTTTTTT
>TRBV29-1|.|TRBJ2-1|.
CSVERGAGHSQFNEQFF
TGCAGCGTTGAGAGGGGGGCGGGGCACTCCCAATTCAATGAGCAGTTCTTC
>TRBV5-4|.|TRBJ2-2|.
CASSLGLGGELFF
TGTGCCAGCAGCTTAGGGTTGGGCGGGGAGCTGTTTTTT
>TRBV7-2|.|TRBJ2-7|.
CASSLDHRYEQYF
TGTGCCAGCAGCTTAGATCACAGATACGAGCAGTACTTC
>TRBV29-1|once|TRBJ1-5|.
CSVVLPGQSHQPQHF
TGCAGCGTTGTATTGCCAGGACAGTCCCATCAGCCCCAGCATTTT
>TRBV6-5|.|TRBJ2-1|.
CASSYHSQVGNEQFF
TGTGCCAGCAGTTACCACTCCCAGGTTGGCAATGAGCAGTTCTTC
>TRBV6-6|.|TRBJ1-6|.
CASSGHPNSPLHF
TGTGCCAGCAGCGGACACCCTAATTCACCCCTCCACTTT
>TRBV5-1|.|TRBJ2-7|.
CASSLNPGNREQYF
TGCGCCAGCAGCTTGAATCCGGGGAACCGCGAGCAGTACTTC
>TRBV11-1|.|TRBJ2-7|TRBD2
CASSPSGGPPYEQYF
TGTGCCAGCAGCCCCTCGGGAGGGCCCCCCTACGAGCAGTACTTC
>TRBV7-9|.|TRBJ2-3|TRBD2
CASSRTSGGADTQYF
TGTGCCAGCAGCAGGACTAGCGGGGGGGCGGATACGCAGTATTTT
>TRBV6-4|.|TRBJ1-6|.
CASMTIKKGNSPLHF
TGTGCCAGCATGACTATCAAGAAAGGCAATTCACCCCTCCACTTT
>TRBV11-3|.|TRBJ1-1|TRBD1
CASSQGGTEAFF
TGTGCCAGCAGCCAGGGGGGGACTGAAGCTTTCTTT
>TRBV18|few|TRBJ1-2|.
CASSVDSYGYTF
TGTGCCAGCTCAGTGGACTCCTATGGCTACACCTTC
>TRBV11-3|.|TRBJ2-1|.
CASSLESQAYNEQFF
TGTGCCAGCAGCTTAGAGAGCCAGGCTTACAATGAGCAGTTCTTC
>TRBV2|.|TRBJ2-2|.
CARTEEGTGELFF
TGTGCCAGGACCGAGGAGGGGACCGGGGAGCTGTTTTTT
>TRBV5-6|.|TRBJ1-2|.
CASSLVSAGGNGYTF
TGTGCCAGCAGCTTGGTTTCGGCAGGAGGGAATGGCTACACCTTC
>TRBV19|.|TRBJ1-5|.
CASSTPRRGRSNQPQHF
TGTGCCAGTAGTACCCCTCGGAGGGGAAGGAGCAATCAGCCCCAGCATTTT
>TRBV7-2|.|TRBJ2-3|TRBD2
CASSLDSRGGEKYF
TGTGCCAGCAGCTTAGATAGTCGCGGGGGGGAGAAATATTTT
>TRBV5-4|.|TRBJ2-2|.
CASSWAGPGELFF
TGTGCCAGCAGCTGGGCGGGCCCCGGGGAGCTGTTTTTT
>TRBV18|.|TRBJ1-5|.
CASSQSGQGNQPQHF
TGTGCCAGCTCCCAATCGGGCCAGGGGAATCAGCCCCAGCATTTT
>TRBV18|.|TRBJ2-7|TRBD2
CASSPTSGPYEQYF
TGTGCCAGCTCGCCCACTAGCGGCCCCTACGAGCAGTACTTC
>TRBV12-5|.|TRBJ1-5|TRBD1
CASGLGVGGDRYNQPQHF
TGTGCTAGTGGTTTGGGGGTCGGCGGGGACAGGTACAATCAGCCCCAGCATTTT
>TRBV5-1|once|TRBJ1-2|TRBD1
CASSLGDRGILGGYTF
TGCGCCAGCAGCTTGGGGGACAGGGGAATATTAGGTGGCTACACCTTC
>TRBV5-1|.|TRBJ1-5|TRBD1
CASSRDRGQPQHF
TGCGCCAGCAGCCGGGACAGGGGTCAGCCCCAGCATTTT
>TRBV15|.|TRBJ1-4|.
CATSSPGAFNEKLFF
TGTGCCACCAGCAGCCCGGGGGCGTTTAATGAAAAACTGTTTTTT
>TRBV11-2|.|TRBJ2-3|.
CASSPAGASGDTQYF
TGTGCCAGCAGCCCGGCAGGGGCAAGTGGAGATACGCAGTATTTT
>TRBV2|few|TRBJ1-5|.
CASKAGGRDQPQHF
TGTGCCAGCAAGGCGGGCGGGCGGGATCAGCCCCAGCATTTT
>TRBV5-1|.|TRBJ2-2|TRBD1
CASSLETGGTGELFF
TGCGCCAGCAGCTTGGAGACAGGGGGCACCGGGGAGCTGTTTTTT
>TRBV19|.|TRBJ2-7|TRBD2
CASTTVGGSGGEQYF
TGTGCCAGTACCACCGTTGGGGGATCGGGAGGCGAGCAGTACTTC
>TRBV27|.|TRBJ2-1|.
CASSLSPISSYNEQFF
TGTGCCAGCAGTTTAAGTCCGATAAGCTCCTACAATGAGCAGTTCTTC
>TRBV7-3|once|TRBJ2-5|.
CASSLGSRVDETQYF
TGTGCCAGCAGCTTAGGTAGCAGGGTAGACGAGACCCAGTACTTC
>TRBV11-2|.|TRBJ2-1|TRBD2
CASILGLAEGVQFF
TGTGCCAGCATCCTCGGACTAGCGGAAGGTGTTCAGTTCTTC
>TRBV5-4|.|TRBJ2-7|TRBD2
CASSLPRGAYEQYF
TGTGCCAGCAGCCTCCCGCGGGGGGCCTACGAGCAGTACTTC
>TRBV18|.|TRBJ1-1|.
CASSPRVDTEAFF
TGTGCCAGCTCACCCAGGGTCGATACTGAAGCTTTCTTT
>TRBV5-1|.|TRBJ1-2|.
CASRTDGAIRGYTF
TGCGCCAGCAGGACTGACGGAGCTATAAGAGGCTACACCTTC
>TRBV7-2|.|TRBJ1-2|.
CASSLDRSNYGYTF
TGTGCCAGCAGCTTAGACCGGTCTAACTATGGCTACACCTTC
>TRBV6-1|.|TRBJ1-5|.
CASSELLQDKNQPQHF
TGTGCCAGCAGTGAATTACTACAGGATAAGAATCAGCCCCAGCATTTT
>TRBV5-1|.|TRBJ1-5|.
CASSLGAGDQPQHF
TGTGCCAGCAGCTTGGGGGCAGGGGATCAGCCCCAGCATTTT
>TRBV5-7|.|TRBJ1-3|TRBD1
CASSLGQGGYGNTIYF
TGTGCCAGCAGCTTGGGACAGGGGGGCTATGGAAACACCATATATTTT
>TRBV7-9|.|TRBJ2-3|TRBD2
CASSSPSGGAITDTQYF
TGTGCCAGCAGCTCCCCTAGCGGGGGGGCCATAACAGATACGCAGTATTTT
>TRBV5-8|.|TRBJ1-6|TRBD1
CASSLAQGETSPLHF
TGTGCCAGCAGCTTGGCTCAGGGGGAGACTTCACCCCTCCACTTT
>TRBV5-1|.|TRBJ2-1|.
CASSSGPNNEQFF
TGCGCCAGCAGCTCGGGGCCGAACAATGAGCAGTTCTTC
>TRBV5-1|.|TRBJ2-7|TRBD1
CASSPPGTAAEQYF
TGCGCCAGCAGCCCGCCCGGGACAGCGGCAGAGCAGTACTTC